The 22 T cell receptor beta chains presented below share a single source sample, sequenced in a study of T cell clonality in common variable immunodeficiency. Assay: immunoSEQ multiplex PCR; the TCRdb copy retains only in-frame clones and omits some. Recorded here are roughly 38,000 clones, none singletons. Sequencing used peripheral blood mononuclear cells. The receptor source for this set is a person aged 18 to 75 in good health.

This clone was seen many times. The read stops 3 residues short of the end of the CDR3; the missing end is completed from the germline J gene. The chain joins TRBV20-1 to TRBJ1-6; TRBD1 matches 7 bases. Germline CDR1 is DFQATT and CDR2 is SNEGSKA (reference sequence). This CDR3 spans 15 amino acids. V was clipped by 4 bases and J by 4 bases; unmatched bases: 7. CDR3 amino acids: CSAIGGAGYNSPLHF. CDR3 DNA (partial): TGCAGTGCTATAGGGGGCGCGGGATATAATTCACCC.

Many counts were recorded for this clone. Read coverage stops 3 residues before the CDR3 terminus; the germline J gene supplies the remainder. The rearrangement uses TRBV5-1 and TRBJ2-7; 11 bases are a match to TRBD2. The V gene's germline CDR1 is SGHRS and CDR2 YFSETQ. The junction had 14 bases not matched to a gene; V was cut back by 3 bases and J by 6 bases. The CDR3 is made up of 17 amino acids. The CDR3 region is CASSSTSGSLTAGEQYF. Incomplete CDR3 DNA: TGCGCCAGCAGCTCAACTAGCGGGAGCTTAACTGCGGGCGAG.

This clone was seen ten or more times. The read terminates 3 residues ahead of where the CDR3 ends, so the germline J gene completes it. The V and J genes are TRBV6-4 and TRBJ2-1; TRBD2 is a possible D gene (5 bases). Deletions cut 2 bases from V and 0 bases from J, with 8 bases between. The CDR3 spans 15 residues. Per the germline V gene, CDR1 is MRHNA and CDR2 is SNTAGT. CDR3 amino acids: CASSDAADSYNEQFF. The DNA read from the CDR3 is TGTGCCAGCAGTGACGCAGCGGACTCCTACAATGAG.

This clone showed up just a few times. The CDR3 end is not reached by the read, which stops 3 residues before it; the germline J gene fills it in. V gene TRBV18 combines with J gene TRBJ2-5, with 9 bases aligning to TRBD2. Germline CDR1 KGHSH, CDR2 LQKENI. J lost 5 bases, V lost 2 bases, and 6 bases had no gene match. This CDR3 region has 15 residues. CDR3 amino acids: CASSPISSGKETQYF. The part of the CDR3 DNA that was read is TGTGCCAGCTCACCAATTTCTAGCGGGAAGGAGACC.

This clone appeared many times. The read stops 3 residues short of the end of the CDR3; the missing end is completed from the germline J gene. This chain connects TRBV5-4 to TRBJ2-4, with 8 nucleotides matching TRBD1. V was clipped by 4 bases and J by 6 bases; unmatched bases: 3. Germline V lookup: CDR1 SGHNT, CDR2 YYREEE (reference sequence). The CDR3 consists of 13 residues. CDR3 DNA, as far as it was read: TGTGCCAGCAGCACCGGACAGGGAAACATT. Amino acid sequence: CASSTGQGNI. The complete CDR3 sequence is CASSTGQGNIQYF.

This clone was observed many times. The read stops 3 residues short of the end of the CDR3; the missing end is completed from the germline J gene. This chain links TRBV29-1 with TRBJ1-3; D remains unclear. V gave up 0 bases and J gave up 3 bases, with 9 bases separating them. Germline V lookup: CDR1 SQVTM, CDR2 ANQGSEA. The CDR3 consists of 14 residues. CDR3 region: CSVEDPRFGNTIYF. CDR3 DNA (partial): TGCAGCGTTGAAGATCCCCGTTTTGGAAACACC. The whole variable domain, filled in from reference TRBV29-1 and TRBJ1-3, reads SAVISQKPSRDICQRGTSLTIQCQVDSQVTMMFWYRQQPGQSLTLIATANQGSEATYESGFVIDKFPISRPNLTFSTLTVSNMSPEDSSIYLCSVEDPRFGNTIYFGEGSWLTVV.

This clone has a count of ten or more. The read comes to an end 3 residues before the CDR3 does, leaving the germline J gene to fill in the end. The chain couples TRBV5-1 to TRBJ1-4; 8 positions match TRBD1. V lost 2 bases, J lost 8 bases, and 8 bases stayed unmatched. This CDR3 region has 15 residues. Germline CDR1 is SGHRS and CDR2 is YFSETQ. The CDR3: CASSFSGQGGEKLFF. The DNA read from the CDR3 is TGCGCCAGCAGCTTCTCAGGACAGGGTGGAGAAAAA.

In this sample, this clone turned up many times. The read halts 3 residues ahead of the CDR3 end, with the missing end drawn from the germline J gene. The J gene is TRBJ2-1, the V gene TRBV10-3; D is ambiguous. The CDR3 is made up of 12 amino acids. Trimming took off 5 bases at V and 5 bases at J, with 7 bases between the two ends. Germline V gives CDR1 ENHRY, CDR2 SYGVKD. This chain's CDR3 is CAISFRDNEQFF. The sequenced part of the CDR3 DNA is TGTGCCATCAGTTTCCGCGACAATGAG.

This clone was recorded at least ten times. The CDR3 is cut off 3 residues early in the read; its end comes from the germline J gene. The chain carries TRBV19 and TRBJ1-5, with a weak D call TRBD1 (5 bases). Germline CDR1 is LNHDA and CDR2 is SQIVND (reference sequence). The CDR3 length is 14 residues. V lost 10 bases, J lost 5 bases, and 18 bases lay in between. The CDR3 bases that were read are TGTGCCACATCTATGGACAATTGGGATCAGCCC. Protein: CATSMDNWDQP. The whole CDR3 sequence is CATSMDNWDQPQHF.

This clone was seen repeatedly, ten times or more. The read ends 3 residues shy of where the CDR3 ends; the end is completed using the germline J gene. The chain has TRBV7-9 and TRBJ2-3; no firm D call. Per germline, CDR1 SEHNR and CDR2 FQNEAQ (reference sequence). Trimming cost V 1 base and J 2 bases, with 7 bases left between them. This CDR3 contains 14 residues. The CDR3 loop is CASSLEGLTDTQYF. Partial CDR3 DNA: TGTGCCAGCAGCTTAGAAGGGCTCACAGATACG.

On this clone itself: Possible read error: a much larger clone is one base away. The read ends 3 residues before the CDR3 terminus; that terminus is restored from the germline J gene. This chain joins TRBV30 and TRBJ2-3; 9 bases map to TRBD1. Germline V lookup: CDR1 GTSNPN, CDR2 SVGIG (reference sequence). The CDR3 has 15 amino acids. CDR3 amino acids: CAWVARGQGNQPQYF. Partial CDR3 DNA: TGTGCCTGGGTCGCCCGGGGACAGGGCAATCAGCCG.

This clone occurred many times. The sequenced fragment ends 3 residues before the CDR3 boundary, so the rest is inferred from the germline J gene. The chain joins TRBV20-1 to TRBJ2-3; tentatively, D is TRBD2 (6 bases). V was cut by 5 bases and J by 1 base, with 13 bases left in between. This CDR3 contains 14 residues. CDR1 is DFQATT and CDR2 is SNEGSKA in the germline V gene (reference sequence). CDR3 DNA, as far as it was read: TGCAGTGCTCCTGCAGCGGGCCGCACAGATACG. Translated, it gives CSAPAAGRTDT. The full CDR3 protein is CSAPAAGRTDTQYF.

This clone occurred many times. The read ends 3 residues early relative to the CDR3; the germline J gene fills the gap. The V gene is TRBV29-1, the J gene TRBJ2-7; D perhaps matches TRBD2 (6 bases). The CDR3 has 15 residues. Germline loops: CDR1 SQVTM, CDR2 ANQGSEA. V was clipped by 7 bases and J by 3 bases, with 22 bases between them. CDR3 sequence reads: CSAGGIAVGYYEQYF. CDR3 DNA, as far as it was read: TGCAGCGCCGGGGGTATAGCGGTCGGATACTACGAG.

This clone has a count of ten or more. The covered CDR3 bases are TGTGCCAGCAGCGTGACTAGCGGGTCTTACTACGAG. It encodes CASSVTSGSYYE. The whole CDR3 reads CASSVTSGSYYEQYF. The chain uses TRBV7-2 and TRBJ2-7; 10 positions match TRBD2. The read stops 3 residues short of the end of the CDR3; the missing end is completed from the germline J gene. Unmatched junction bases numbered 7, after V lost 5 bases and J lost 3 bases. The length of the CDR3 is 15 residues. CDR1 and CDR2 from the germline V gene are SGHTA and FQGNSA.

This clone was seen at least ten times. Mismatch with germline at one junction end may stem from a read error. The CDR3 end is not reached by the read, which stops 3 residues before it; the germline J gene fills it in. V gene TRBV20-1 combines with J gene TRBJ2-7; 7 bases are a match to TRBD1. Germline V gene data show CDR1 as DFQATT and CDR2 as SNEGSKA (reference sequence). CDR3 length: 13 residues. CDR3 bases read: TGCAGTGCTTACTACAGGGGATCCTCCGAG. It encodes CSAYYRGSSE. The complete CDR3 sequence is CSAYYRGSSEQYF.

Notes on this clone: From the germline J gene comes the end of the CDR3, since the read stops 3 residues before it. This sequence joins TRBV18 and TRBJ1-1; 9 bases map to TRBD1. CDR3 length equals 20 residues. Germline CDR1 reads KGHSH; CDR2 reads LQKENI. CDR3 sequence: CASSPRTGVGKKSSYNEAFF. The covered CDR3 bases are TGTGCCAGCTCACCCCGGACAGGGGTCGGAAAGAAGAGCTCCTACAATGAG. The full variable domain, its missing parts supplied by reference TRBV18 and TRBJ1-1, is NAGVMQNPRHLVRRRGQEARLRCSPMKGHSHVYWYRQLPEEGLKFMVYLQKENIIDESGMPKERFSAEFPKEGPSILRIQQVVRGDSAAYFCASSPRTGVGKKSSYNEAFFGQGTRLTVV.

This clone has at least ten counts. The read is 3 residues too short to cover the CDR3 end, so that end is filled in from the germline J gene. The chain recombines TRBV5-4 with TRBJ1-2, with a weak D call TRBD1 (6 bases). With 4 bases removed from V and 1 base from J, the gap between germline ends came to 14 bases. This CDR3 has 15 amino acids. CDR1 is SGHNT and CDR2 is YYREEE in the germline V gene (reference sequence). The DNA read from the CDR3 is TGTGCCAGCAGCCAGACAGGCCTCCTTAACTATGGC. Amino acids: CASSQTGLLNYG. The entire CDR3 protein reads CASSQTGLLNYGYTF.

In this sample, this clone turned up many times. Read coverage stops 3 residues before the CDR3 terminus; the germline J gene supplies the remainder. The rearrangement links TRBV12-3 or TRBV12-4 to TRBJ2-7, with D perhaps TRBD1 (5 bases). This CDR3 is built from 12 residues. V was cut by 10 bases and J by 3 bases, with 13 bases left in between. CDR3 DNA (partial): TGTGCCACTCAGGGAACTGACTACGAG. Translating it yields CATQGTDYE. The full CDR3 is CATQGTDYEQYF.

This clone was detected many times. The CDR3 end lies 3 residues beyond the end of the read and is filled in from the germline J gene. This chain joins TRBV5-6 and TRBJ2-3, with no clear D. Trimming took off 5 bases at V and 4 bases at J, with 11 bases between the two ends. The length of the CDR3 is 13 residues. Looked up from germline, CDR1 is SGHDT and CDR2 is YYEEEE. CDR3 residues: CASRLHFSDTQYF. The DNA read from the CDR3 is TGTGCCAGCAGACTCCATTTCTCAGATACG.

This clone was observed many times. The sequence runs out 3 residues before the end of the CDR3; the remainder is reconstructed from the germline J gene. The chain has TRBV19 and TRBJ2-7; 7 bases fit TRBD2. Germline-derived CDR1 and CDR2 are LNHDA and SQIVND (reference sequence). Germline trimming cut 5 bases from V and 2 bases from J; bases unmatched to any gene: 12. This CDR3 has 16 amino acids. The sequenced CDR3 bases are TGTGCCAGTAGTCCCAGCCGATTGACTAGCACCTACGAG. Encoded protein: CASSPSRLTSTYE. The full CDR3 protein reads CASSPSRLTSTYEQYF.

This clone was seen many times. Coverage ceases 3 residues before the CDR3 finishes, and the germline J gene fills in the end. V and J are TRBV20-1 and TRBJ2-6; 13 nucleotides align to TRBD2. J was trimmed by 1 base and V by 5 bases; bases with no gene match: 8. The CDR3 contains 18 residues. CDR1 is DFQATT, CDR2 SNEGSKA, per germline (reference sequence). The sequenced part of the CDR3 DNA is TGCAGTGCTCTACGGACTAGCGGGAGTCTGTCTGGGGCCAACGTC. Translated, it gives CSALRTSGSLSGANV. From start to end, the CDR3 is CSALRTSGSLSGANVLTF.

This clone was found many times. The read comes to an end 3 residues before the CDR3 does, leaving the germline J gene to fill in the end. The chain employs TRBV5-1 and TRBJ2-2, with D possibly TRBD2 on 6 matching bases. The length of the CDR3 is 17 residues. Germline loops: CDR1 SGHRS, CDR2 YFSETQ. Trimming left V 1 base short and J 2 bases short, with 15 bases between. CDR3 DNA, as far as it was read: TGCGCCAGCAGCTTGTCGGGCGGGACTTCCAACACCGGGGAG. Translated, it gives CASSLSGGTSNTGE. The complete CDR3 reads CASSLSGGTSNTGELFF. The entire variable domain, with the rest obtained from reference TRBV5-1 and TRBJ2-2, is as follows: KAGVTQTPRYLIKTRGQQVTLSCSPISGHRSVSWYQQTPGQGLQFLFEYFSETQRNKGNFPGRFSGRQFSNSRSEMNVSTLELGDSALYLCASSLSGGTSNTGELFFGEGSRLTVL.